This record covers a single T cell receptor (beta chain). The antigen is unknown. These data belong to a study of cytotoxic CD8 clonotypes in ibrutinib-treated CLL. Study-wide background: Treatment had run for a median around eleven months, range 6 to 36, when response samples were taken. Study-level results: Sustained-remission and progressing patients had different sampling times. The study found clonality rose at ibrutinib response, then fell toward baseline at progression.

Trimming at V came to 1 base and at J to 5 bases, leaving 11 bases not matched to a gene. CDR3 size: 19 residues. Germline loops: CDR1 SGHDT, CDR2 YYEEEE. TCRdb's copy holds only in-frame clones and misses some; the assay was immunoSEQ multiplex PCR. The sample lists approximately 350,000 clones; approximately 67% were seen once. The source was PBMCs, collected after 36 months of ibrutinib treatment. The rearrangement links TRBV5-6 to TRBJ2-2; 13 nucleotides line up with TRBD2. The clonotype was recovered from a human donor with chronic lymphocytic leukemia. CDR3 bases: TGTGCCAGCAGCTTGTGGGAAACTAGCGGGAGGGCCAGTACCGGGGAGCTGTTTTTT. The encoded protein is CASSLWETSGRASTGELFF. Combining the CDR3 with reference TRBV5-6 and TRBJ2-2 gives the whole variable domain DAGVTQSPTHLIKTRGQQVTLRCSPKSGHDTVSWYQQALGQGPQFIFQYYEEEERQRGNFPDRFSGHQFPNYSSELNVNALLLGDSALYLCASSLWETSGRASTGELFFGEGSRLTVL.